Shown below are 17 T cell receptor beta chains from a single sample sequenced in a study of PD-1 blockade in classical Hodgkin lymphoma (dated by TCRdb to 2019 to 2021). Library preparation was by the immunoSEQ multiplex PCR assay. TCRdb limited this immuneACCESS table to in-frame rearrangements with V and J called. A share of clones is missing; checked studies link under half to unresolved V genes, and the rest is unexplained. The sample includes 20,000 to 25,000 clones, with approximately 95% observed a single time. The ten top clones hold around 3.9% of the sample. The label giving this sample's time point can be read as: newly diagnosed, previously untreated cHL patient sample. Input material: peripheral blood mononuclear cells (PBMCs). Every receptor here comes from a human donor with classical Hodgkin lymphoma.

This sequence joins TRBV5-1 and TRBJ2-7, with D possibly TRBD2 on 6 matching bases. The CDR3 spans 14 residues. Trimming removed 4 bases from V and 5 bases from J, with 16 bases in between. Germline V CDR1 and CDR2: SGHRS, YFSETQ. The CDR3 bases are TGCGCCAGCAGCCTCGGAGGGCCGTTCGACGAGCAGTACTTC. Amino acid sequence: CASSLGGPFDEQYF.

The chain couples TRBV5-6 to TRBJ1-3; D unresolved. The V end lost 3 bases, the J end lost 0 bases, and 7 bases lay between the germline ends. This CDR3 is 14 amino acids long. Germline CDR1 SGHDT, CDR2 YYEEEE. The CDR3, as DNA: TGTGCCAGCAGCTCCTCAGACTCTGGAAACACCATATATTTT. This gives the protein CASSSSDSGNTIYF.

The chain links TRBV6-5 to TRBJ2-1; 9 positions agree with TRBD2. CDR1 and CDR2 (germline): MNHEY, SVGAGI. This CDR3 comprises 15 residues. V lost 8 bases to trimming and J lost 6 bases; unmatched junction nucleotides: 11. CDR3 nucleotide sequence: TGTGCCAGCCGAAAGGAAGCGGGGGGCCTCAATGAGCAGTTCTTC. Translation gives CASRKEAGGLNEQFF.

The chain combines TRBV28 with TRBJ1-1; D is uncertain. There are 15 residues in the CDR3. Trimming cost V 0 bases and J 1 base, with 9 bases left between them. Germline CDR1 and CDR2: MDHEN and SYDVKM. CDR3 nucleotide sequence: TGTGCCAGCAGTTTATGGATCGGGCCGAACACTGAAGCTTTCTTT. It translates to CASSLWIGPNTEAFF.

The rearrangement uses TRBV5-4 and TRBJ2-7; tentatively, D is TRBD1 (8 bases). Germline CDR1 SGHNT, CDR2 YYREEE (reference sequence). The CDR3 extends over 15 amino acids. The V end was cut by 4 bases, the J end by 1 base, with 15 bases between. CDR3 DNA: TGTGCCAGCAGCCAGGGGGCGGGGGATTCCTACGAGCAGTACTTC. This translates into CASSQGAGDSYEQYF.

The chain combines TRBV2 with TRBJ2-1, with D unresolved. V dropped 1 base and J dropped 7 bases, with 14 bases sitting between them. The germline CDR1 and CDR2 sequences are SNHLY and FYNNEI. CDR3 size: 15 residues. The CDR3 DNA reads as TGTGCCAGCAGTGAAGGGATGGCAGATTGGAATGAGCAGTTCTTC. It yields the protein CASSEGMADWNEQFF.

The chain joins TRBV7-9 to TRBJ1-1; tentatively, D is TRBD1 (6 bases). CDR3 length: 16 amino acids. V was clipped by 6 bases and J by 4 bases, with 21 bases between them. Germline V gene data show CDR1 as SEHNR and CDR2 as FQNEAQ (reference sequence). The CDR3 sequence is CASSPPNTGRATEAFF. DNA for the CDR3: TGTGCCAGCAGTCCACCTAACACAGGGCGGGCCACTGAAGCTTTCTTT.

This clone appeared a single time. The chain couples TRBV2 to TRBJ1-1; no clear D gene. Germline CDR1 reads SNHLY; CDR2 reads FYNNEI. The V end lost 7 bases, the J end lost 7 bases, and 7 bases lay between the germline ends. This CDR3 region has 10 residues. DNA for the CDR3: TGTGCCAGCATAACACATGAAGCTTTCTTT. It codes for CASITHEAFF.

V gene TRBV30 combines with J gene TRBJ1-1, with D unclear. The V and J ends lost 4 bases and 0 bases respectively, with 6 bases between them. CDR3 size: 12 residues. From germline, CDR1 is GTSNPN and CDR2 SVGIG (reference sequence). The DNA for the CDR3 is TGTGCCTGGACGATCATGAACACTGAAGCTTTCTTT. It translates to CAWTIMNTEAFF.

The rearrangement joins TRBV6-5 to TRBJ1-1; D remains unclear. The length of the CDR3 is 11 residues. Trimming took off 4 bases at V and 8 bases at J, with 8 bases between the two ends. Per the germline V gene, CDR1 is MNHEY and CDR2 is SVGAGI. The CDR3 region is CASSSQFEAFF. CDR3 coding DNA: TGTGCCAGCAGTTCCCAATTCGAAGCTTTCTTT.

This chain links TRBV7-2 with TRBJ1-2; D is undetermined. V lost 5 bases and J lost 4, with 14 bases in between. CDR1 and CDR2 from the germline V gene are SGHTA and FQGNSA. The CDR3 is made up of 14 amino acids. The CDR3 loop is CASSQERRSYGYTF. The CDR3 DNA reads TGTGCCAGCAGCCAGGAAAGACGGTCCTATGGCTACACCTTC.

The chain uses TRBV9 and TRBJ2-2; a possible D gene is TRBD1 (5 bases). CDR3 length equals 15 residues. CDR1 and CDR2 (germline): SGDLS, YYNGEE. V lost 2 bases and J lost 7, with 15 bases in between. CDR3 sequence reads: CASSVFSTTGGELFF. CDR3 in DNA: TGTGCCAGCAGCGTTTTTTCGACCACAGGCGGGGAGCTGTTTTTT.

The chain is built from TRBV6-5 and TRBJ2-1; D not resolved. The length of the CDR3 is 12 residues. From germline, CDR1 is MNHEY and CDR2 SVGAGI. Trimming took 6 bases from V and 8 from J, leaving 11 bases between them. CDR3 protein: CASRSPAHEQFF. In DNA form, the CDR3 reads TGTGCCAGCAGATCTCCGGCCCATGAGCAGTTCTTC.

This clone is a singleton in its sample. The V gene is TRBV7-9, the J gene TRBJ2-1; D possibly corresponds to TRBD2 (5 bases). This CDR3 region has 14 residues. The germline V gene encodes CDR1 SEHNR and CDR2 FQNEAQ (reference sequence). The V end lost 5 bases, the J end lost 3 bases, and 11 bases lay between the germline ends. This CDR3 is CASSPGLDYNEQFF. The CDR3 bases are TGTGCCAGCAGCCCCGGACTGGACTACAATGAGCAGTTCTTC.

The V and J genes are TRBV27 and TRBJ2-2; 9 bases align to TRBD1. Germline lookup yields CDR1 MNHEY and CDR2 SMNVEV (reference sequence). V was pared by 5 bases and J by 6 bases, with 7 bases of the junction left unmatched. The CDR3 loop spans 15 amino acids. The CDR3 DNA is TGTGCCAGCAGTCCGAGGGACAGGGCCGCCGGGGAGCTGTTTTTT. This gives the protein CASSPRDRAAGELFF.

This chain joins TRBV11-2 and TRBJ1-5, with 9 bases matching TRBD1. J was trimmed by 6 bases and V by 5 bases; bases with no gene match: 8. Germline loops: CDR1 SGHAT, CDR2 FQNNGV. This CDR3 contains 15 residues. The CDR3: CASSEGQGPLQPQHF. The CDR3 nucleotides are TGTGCCAGCAGCGAGGGACAGGGACCTCTTCAGCCCCAGCATTTT.

The genes are TRBV20-1 and TRBJ1-1; D ambiguous. The CDR3 is 11 residues long. Germline lookup yields CDR1 DFQATT and CDR2 SNEGSKA (reference sequence). Trimming pared 5 bases from V and 1 base from J, leaving 5 bases between. For the CDR3, the DNA is TGCAGTGCTGCCCAGAACACTGAAGCTTTCTTT. As protein: CSAAQNTEAFF.